This section outlines one T cell receptor (beta chain) sequence together with its context. Antigen: not known. The PCR made use of 60 Vbeta and 13 Jbeta primers. Only in-frame clones appear in the TCRdb table, and some are missing; sequencing was by immunoSEQ multiplex PCR. The table records approximately 100,000 clones, just under 75% of them present only once. The sample comes from a study of cytomegalovirus exposure and HLA in healthy donors. Study results and limitations: Immune exposure data for these donors was limited to CMV serostatus. The authors reported that TCR beta sequences could predict HLA-A and HLA-B alleles. These predictions were accurate for most subjects in the first cohort.

The CDR3 has 15 amino acids. V gave up 5 bases and J gave up 1 base; unmatched junction bases: 4. Germline V CDR1 and CDR2: SGHTA, FQGNSA. Material: PBMCs. This TCR derives from a man aged 50-60 years in good health and CMV-seropositive. The genes are TRBV7-2 and TRBJ1-5; 8 bases are shared with TRBD1. CDR3 region: CASSPTGVSNQPQHF. Written as DNA, the CDR3 is TGTGCCAGCAGCCCGACAGGGGTAAGCAATCAGCCCCAGCATTTT.